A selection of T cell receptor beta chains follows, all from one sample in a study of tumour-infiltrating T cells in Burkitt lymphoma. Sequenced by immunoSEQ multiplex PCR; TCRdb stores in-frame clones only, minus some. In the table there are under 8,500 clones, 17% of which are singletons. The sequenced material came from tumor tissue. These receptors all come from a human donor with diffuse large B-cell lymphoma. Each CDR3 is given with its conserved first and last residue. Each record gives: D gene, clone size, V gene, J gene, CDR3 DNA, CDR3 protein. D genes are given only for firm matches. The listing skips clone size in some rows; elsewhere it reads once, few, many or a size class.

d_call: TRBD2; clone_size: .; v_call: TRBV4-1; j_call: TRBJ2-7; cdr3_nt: TGCGCCAGCAGCCAAGTGGCGGGAGGTCACGAGCAGTACTTC; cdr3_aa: CASSQVAGGHEQYF
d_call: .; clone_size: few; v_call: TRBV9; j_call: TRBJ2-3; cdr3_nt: TGTGCCAGCAGCGAGCGTGCCGTAGATACGCAGTATTTT; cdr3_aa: CASSERAVDTQYF
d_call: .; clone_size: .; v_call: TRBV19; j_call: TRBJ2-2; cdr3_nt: TGTGCCAGTAGTTCGGGCTTATCGACCGGGGAGCTGTTTTTT; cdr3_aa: CASSSGLSTGELFF
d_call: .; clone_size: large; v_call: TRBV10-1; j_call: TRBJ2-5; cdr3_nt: TGCGCCAGCAGTGAAGGGGGACAAGAGACCCAGTACTTC; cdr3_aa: CASSEGGQETQYF
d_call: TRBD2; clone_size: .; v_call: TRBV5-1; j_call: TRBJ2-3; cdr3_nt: TGCGCCAGCAGCTTTCTAGCGGGAGAGCCAGATACGCAGTATTTT; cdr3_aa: CASSFLAGEPDTQYF
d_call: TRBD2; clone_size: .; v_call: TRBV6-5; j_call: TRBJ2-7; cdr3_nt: TGTGCCAGCAGTACTAGCGCGAGGGAGCAGTACTTC; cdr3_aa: CASSTSAREQYF
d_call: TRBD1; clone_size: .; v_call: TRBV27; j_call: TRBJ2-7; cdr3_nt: TGTGCCAGCAGTTTTTACAGGGGCGCGGGCTACGAGCAGTACTTC; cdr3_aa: CASSFYRGAGYEQYF
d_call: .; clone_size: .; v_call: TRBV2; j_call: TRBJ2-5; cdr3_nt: TGTGCCAGCAGTGAAATAGGGGAGACCCAGTACTTC; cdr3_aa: CASSEIGETQYF
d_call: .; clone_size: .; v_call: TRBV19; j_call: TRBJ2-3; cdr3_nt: TGTGCCAGTAGGGATGGACCCGGCACAGATACGCAGTATTTT; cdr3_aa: CASRDGPGTDTQYF
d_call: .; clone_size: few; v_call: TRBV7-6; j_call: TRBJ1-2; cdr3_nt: TGTGCCAGCAGCTACTTCGGTAGGGGGACTAATGGCTACACCTTC; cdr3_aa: CASSYFGRGTNGYTF
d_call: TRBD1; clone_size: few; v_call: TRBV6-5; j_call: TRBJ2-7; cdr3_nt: TGTGCCAGCAGGACCACAGGGGGCTACGAGCAGTACTTC; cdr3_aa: CASRTTGGYEQYF
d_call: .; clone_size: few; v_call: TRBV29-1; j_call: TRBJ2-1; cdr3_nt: TGCAGCGTTGCCCCTCTTGGGGGAGGTGGCAATGAGCAGTTCTTC; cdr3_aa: CSVAPLGGGGNEQFF
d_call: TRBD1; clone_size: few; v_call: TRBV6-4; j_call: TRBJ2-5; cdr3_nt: TGTGCCAGCAGTACAGGGGACAAACGGGAGACCCAGTACTTC; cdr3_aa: CASSTGDKRETQYF
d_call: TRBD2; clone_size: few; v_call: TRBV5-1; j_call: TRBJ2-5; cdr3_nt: TGCGCCAGCAGCTCACCTAGCGGCAACTACGAGACCCAGTACTTC; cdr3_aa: CASSSPSGNYETQYF
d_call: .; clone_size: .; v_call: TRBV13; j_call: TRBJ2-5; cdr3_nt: TGTGCCAGCAGCTTAGGATGGAAAGAGACCCAGTACTTC; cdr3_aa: CASSLGWKETQYF
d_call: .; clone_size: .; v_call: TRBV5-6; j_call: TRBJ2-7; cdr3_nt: TGTGCCAGCAGCTTGGTTGCGCCGGGTGAGCAGTACTTC; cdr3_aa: CASSLVAPGEQYF
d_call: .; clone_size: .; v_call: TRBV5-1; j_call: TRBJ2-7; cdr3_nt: TGCGCCAGCAGCGTGGGACATTCGGCTAACTACGAGCAGTACTTC; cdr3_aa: CASSVGHSANYEQYF
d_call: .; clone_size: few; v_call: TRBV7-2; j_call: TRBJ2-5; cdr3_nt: TGTGCCAGCAGCTTAGGCGCGTCAGGGGAGGAGACCCAGTACTTC; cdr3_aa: CASSLGASGEETQYF
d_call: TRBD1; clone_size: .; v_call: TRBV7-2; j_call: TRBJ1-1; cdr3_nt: TGTGCCAGCAGCTTCACAGGGGGCGCGGGCACTGAAGCTTTCTTT; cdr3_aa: CASSFTGGAGTEAFF
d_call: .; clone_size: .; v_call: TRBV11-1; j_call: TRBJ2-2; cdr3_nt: TGTGCCAGCACCGTCCTGCAGGGGGGAAACCCCGGGGAGCTGTTTTTT; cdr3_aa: CASTVLQGGNPGELFF
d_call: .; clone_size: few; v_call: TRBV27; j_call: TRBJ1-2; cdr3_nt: TGTGCCAGTGGCGGGGGCACCTTCTATGGCTACACCTTC; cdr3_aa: CASGGGTFYGYTF
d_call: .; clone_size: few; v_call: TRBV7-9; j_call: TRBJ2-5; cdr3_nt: TGTGCCAGCAGTCGGGAGACCCAGTACTTC; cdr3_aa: CASSRETQYF
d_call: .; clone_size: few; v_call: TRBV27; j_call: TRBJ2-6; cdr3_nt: TGTGCCAGCAGTTTATCTTGGTCTAGGGCCAACGTCCTGACTTTC; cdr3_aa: CASSLSWSRANVLTF
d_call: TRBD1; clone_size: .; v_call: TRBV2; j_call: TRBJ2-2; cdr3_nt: TGTGCCAGCAGTGGACAGGGGGCCGCCGGGGAGCTGTTTTTT; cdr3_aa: CASSGQGAAGELFF
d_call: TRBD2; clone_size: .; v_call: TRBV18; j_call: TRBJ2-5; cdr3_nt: TGTGCCAGCTCACCACGTACTAGCGGGCAAGAGACCCAGTACTTC; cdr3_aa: CASSPRTSGQETQYF
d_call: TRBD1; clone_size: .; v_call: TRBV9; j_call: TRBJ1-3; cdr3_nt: TGTGCCAGCAGCACACAGGGGGACTCTGGAAACACCATATATTTT; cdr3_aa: CASSTQGDSGNTIYF
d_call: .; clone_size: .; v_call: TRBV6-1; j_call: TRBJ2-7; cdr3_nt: TGTGCCAGCAGTGGACCCCCCGCTCCCTACGAGCAGTACTTC; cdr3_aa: CASSGPPAPYEQYF
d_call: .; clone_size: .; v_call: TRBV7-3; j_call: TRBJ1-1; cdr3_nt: TGTGCCAGCAGCCGGGACACGAACACTGAAGCTTTCTTT; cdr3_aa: CASSRDTNTEAFF
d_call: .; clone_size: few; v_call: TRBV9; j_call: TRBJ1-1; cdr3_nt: TGTGCCAGCAGCGTAGCACAGGAGAACACTGAAGCTTTCTTT; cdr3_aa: CASSVAQENTEAFF
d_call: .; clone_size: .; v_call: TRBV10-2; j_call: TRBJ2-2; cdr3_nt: TGCGCCAGCAGTGAAATCTGGGAGACTAACACCGGGGAGCTGTTTTTT; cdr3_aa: CASSEIWETNTGELFF
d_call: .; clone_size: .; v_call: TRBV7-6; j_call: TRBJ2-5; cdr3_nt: TGTGCCAGCAGCTTGGGGGAGTTGGAGACCCAGTACTTC; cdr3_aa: CASSLGELETQYF
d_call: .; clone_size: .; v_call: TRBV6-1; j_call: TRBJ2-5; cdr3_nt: TGTGCCAGCAGTGAAGTGGCGCTAGCCCCCCAGTACTTC; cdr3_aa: CASSEVALAPQYF
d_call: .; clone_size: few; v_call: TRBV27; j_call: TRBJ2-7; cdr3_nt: TGTGCCAGCAGTACCCTCGGGGGTGGGGAGTACTTC; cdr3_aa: CASSTLGGGEYF
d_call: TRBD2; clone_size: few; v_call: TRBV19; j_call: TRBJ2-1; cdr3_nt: TGTGCCAGTACCAACTCCGGGACTAGTAAGGTTGGTGAGCAGTTCTTC; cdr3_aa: CASTNSGTSKVGEQFF
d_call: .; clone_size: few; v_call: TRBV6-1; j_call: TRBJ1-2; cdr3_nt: TGTGCCAGCAGTGAGAGCCTGTTTAACTATGGCTACACCTTC; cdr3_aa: CASSESLFNYGYTF
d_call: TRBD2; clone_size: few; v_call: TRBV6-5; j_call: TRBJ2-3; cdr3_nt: TGTGCCAGCAGTTACAGCGGGAGTCAGACAGATACGCAGTATTTT; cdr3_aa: CASSYSGSQTDTQYF
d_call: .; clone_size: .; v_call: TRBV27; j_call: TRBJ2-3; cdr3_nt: TGTGCCAGCAGTTTAAGAGTTACAGATACGCAGTATTTT; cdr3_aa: CASSLRVTDTQYF
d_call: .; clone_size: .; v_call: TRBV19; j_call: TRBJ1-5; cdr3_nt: TGTGCCAGTAGTATAGAGGGGGCAGGGAATCAGCCCCAGCATTTT; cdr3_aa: CASSIEGAGNQPQHF
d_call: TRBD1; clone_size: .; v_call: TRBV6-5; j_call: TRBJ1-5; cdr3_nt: TGTGCCAGCAAGCCTACAGGGGGCGCAGGCCAGCCCCAGCATTTT; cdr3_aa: CASKPTGGAGQPQHF
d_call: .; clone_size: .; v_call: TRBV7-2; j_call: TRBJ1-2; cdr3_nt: TGTGCCAGCAGCTCCTCCTTCGGGGCGGGAGGCTACACCTTC; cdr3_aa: CASSSSFGAGGYTF
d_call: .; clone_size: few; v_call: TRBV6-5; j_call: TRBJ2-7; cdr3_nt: TGTGCCAGCAGTTACAAGGGGTACGAGCAGTACTTC; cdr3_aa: CASSYKGYEQYF
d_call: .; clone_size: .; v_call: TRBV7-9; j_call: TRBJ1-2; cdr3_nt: TGTGCCAGCAGCCCCGATTCCAGATTTAATGGCTACACCTTC; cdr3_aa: CASSPDSRFNGYTF
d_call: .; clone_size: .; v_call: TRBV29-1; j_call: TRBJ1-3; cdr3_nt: TGCAGCGGGACTAGTGGAAACACCATATATTTT; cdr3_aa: CSGTSGNTIYF
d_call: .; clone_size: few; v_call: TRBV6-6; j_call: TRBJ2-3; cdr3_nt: TGTGCCAGCAGTTACTCGGGTCTTAGCACAGATACGCAGTATTTT; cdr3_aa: CASSYSGLSTDTQYF
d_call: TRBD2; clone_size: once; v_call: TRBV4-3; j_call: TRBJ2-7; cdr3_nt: TGCGCCAGCAGCCAAGAAAAACTAGCGGTCTACGAGCAGTACTTC; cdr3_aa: CASSQEKLAVYEQYF
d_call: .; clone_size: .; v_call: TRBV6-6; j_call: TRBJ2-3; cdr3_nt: TGTGCCAGCAGTTCACAGGATTACACAGATACGCAGTATTTT; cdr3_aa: CASSSQDYTDTQYF
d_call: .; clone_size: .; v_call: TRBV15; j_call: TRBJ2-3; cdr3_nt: TGTGCCACCAGCAGAGAGCCCCGGGGGATCAAAGATACGCAGTATTTT; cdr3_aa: CATSREPRGIKDTQYF
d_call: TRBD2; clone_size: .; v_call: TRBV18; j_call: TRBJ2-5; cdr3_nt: TGTGCCAGCTCACCAGGACTAGGAGGGCAAGAGACCCAGTACTTC; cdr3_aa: CASSPGLGGQETQYF